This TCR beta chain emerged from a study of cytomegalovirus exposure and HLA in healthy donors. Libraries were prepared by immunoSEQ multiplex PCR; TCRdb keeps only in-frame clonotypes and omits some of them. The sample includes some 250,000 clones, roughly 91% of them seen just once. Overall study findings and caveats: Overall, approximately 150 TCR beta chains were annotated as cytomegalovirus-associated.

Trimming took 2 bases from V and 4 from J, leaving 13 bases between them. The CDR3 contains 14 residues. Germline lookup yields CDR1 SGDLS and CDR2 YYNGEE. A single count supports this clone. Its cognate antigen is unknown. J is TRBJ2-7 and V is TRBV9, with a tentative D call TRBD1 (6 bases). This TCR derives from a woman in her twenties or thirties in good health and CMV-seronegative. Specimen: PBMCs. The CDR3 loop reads CASSVGRGLYEQYF. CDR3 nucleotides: TGTGCCAGCAGCGTGGGCAGGGGCCTATACGAGCAGTACTTC.